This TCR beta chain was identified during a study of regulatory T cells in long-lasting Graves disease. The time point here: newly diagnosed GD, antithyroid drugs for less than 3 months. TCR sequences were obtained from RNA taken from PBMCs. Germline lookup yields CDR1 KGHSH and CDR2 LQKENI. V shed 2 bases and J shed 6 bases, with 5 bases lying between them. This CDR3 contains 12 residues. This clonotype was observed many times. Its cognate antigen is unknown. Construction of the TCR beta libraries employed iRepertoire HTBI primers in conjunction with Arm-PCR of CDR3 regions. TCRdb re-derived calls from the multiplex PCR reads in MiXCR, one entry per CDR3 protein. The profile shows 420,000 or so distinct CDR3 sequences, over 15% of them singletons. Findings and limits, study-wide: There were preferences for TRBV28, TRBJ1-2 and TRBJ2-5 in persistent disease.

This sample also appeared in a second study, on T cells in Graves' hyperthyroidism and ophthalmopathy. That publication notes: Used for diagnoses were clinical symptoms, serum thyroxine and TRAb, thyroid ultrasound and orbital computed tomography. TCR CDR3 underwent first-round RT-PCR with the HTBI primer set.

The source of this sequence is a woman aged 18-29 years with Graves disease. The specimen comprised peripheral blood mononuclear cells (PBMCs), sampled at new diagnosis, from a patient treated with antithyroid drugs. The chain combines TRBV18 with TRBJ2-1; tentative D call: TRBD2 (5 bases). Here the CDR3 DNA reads TGTGCCAGCTCACCAGGGAGCAATGAGCAGTTCTTC. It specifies CASSPGSNEQFF.